The clone carrying this T cell receptor (beta chain) has more than one count but fewer than ten. Its target is unknown. It was 5'RACE with constant-segment primers that produced the TCR alpha and TCR beta cDNA libraries, which carried sample barcodes and UMIs. TCRdb re-derived calls from the 5' RACE reads in MiXCR, one entry per CDR3 protein. Of some 130,000 distinct CDR3 sequences detected, around 27% appear once; the ten largest clones hold less than 25%. This specimen belongs to a study of T-cell memory formation after mild COVID-19. Germline V gives CDR1 LGHNA, CDR2 YSLEER. The V end was cut by 10 bases, the J end by 11 bases, with 12 bases between. There are 10 residues in the CDR3. Study outcomes and limitations: For second-wave clones that peaked at day 37, SARS-CoV-2 specificity went unverified. Prior to infection, memory already included some responding clones, suggesting cross-reactive memory joined. Mostly located in CM and EM were contracting CD4+ clones, with contracting CD8+ clones located in EMRA.

The source is an adult woman who had mild COVID-19 (a few samples of this study predate the infection). Cell type and time point are not known. Material for sequencing was PBMCs or a T cell subset sorted from them (not recorded which). V is TRBV4-3 and J is TRBJ2-1; possible D gene TRBD2, 5 bases. In nucleotides, the CDR3 is TGCGCCACCCAAGGGAGCCAGCAGTTCTTC. Its protein is CATQGSQQFF.